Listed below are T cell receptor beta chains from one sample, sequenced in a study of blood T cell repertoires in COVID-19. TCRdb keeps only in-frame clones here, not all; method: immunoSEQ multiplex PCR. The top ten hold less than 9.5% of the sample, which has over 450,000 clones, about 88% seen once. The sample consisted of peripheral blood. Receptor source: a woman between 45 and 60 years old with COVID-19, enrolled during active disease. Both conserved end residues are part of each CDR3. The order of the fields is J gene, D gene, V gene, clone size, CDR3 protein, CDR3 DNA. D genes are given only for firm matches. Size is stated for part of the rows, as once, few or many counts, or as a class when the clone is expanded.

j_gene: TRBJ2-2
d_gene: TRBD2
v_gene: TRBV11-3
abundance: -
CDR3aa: CASSTSSGTGELFF
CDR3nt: TGTGCCAGCAGCACTTCTAGCGGTACCGGGGAGCTGTTTTTT

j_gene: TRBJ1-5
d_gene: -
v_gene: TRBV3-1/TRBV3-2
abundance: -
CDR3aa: CASSQADQPQHF
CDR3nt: TGTGCCAGCAGCCAAGCTGATCAGCCCCAGCATTTT

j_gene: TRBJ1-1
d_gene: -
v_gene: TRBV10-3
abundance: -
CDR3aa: CAISDRADTEAFF
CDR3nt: TGTGCCATCAGTGACAGGGCGGACACTGAAGCTTTCTTT

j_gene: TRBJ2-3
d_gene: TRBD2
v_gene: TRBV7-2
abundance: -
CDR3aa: CASSLSGTTDTQYF
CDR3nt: TGTGCCAGCAGCTTAAGCGGGACCACAGATACGCAGTATTTT

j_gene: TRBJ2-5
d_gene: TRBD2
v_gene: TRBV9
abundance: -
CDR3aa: CASSETLAGGAQETQYF
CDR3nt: TGTGCCAGCAGCGAGACACTAGCGGGGGGGGCCCAAGAGACCCAGTACTTC

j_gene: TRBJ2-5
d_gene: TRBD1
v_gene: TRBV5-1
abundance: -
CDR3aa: CASSVSGQQETQYF
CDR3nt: TGCGCCAGCAGCGTCTCGGGACAGCAAGAGACCCAGTACTTC

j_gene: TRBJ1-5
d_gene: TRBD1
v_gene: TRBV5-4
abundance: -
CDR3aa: CASSSGPDRDQPQHF
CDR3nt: TGTGCCAGCAGCTCCGGTCCGGACAGGGATCAGCCCCAGCATTTT

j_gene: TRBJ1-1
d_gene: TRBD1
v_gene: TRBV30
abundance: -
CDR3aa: CAWLKARGLGAFF
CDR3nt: TGTGCCTGGCTAAAAGCCAGGGGGCTGGGGGCTTTCTTT

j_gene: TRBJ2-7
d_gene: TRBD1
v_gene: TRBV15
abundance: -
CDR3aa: CATSRGGTGDEQYF
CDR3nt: TGTGCCACCAGCAGAGGGGGGACAGGGGACGAGCAGTACTTC

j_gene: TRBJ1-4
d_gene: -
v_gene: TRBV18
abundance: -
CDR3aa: CASSPSAETNEKLFF
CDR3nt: TGTGCCAGCTCACCATCGGCGGAGACTAATGAAAAACTGTTTTTT

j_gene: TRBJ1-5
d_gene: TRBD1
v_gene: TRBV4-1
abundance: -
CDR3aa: CASSFGTVNQPQHF
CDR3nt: TGCGCCAGCAGTTTTGGGACAGTTAATCAGCCCCAGCATTTT

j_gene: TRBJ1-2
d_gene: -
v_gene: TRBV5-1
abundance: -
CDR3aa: CASSLSGQLNFNYGYTF
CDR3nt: TGCGCCAGCAGCTTATCTGGACAGTTAAACTTTAACTATGGCTACACCTTC

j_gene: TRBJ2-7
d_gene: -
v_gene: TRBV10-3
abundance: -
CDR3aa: CATGESGRRMYEQYF
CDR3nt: TGTGCCACGGGAGAGTCGGGACGGCGCATGTACGAGCAGTACTTC

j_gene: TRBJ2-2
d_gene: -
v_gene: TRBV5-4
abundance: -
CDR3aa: CASSSAGGFTGELFF
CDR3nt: TGTGCCAGCAGTTCGGCGGGCGGATTCACCGGGGAGCTGTTTTTT

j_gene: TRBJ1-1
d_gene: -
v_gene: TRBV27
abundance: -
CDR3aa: CASSLFGQTYTEAFF
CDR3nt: TGTGCCAGCAGTTTATTTGGACAGACCTACACTGAAGCTTTCTTT

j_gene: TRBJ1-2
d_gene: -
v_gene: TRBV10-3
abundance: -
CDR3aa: CAISESMGGLSYGYTF
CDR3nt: TGTGCCATCAGTGAGTCGATGGGCGGACTGTCCTATGGCTACACCTTC

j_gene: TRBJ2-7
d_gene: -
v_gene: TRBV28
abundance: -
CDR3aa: CASQGLPYEQYF
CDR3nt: TGTGCCAGTCAGGGCCTTCCCTACGAGCAGTACTTC

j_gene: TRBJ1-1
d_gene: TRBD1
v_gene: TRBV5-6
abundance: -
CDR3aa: CASSLARRGRVAEAFF
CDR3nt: TGTGCCAGCAGCTTGGCCCGGAGGGGGCGGGTTGCTGAAGCTTTCTTT

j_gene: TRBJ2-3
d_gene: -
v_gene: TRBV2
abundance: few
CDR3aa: CASRGDSPKGDTQYF
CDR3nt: TGTGCCAGCAGGGGGGACTCACCCAAGGGGGATACGCAGTATTTT

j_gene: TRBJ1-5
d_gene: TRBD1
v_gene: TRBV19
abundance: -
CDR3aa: CASRVGQTSNQPQHF
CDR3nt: TGTGCCAGTAGGGTGGGACAGACTAGCAATCAGCCCCAGCATTTT

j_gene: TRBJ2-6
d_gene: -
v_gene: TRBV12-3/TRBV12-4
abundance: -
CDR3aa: CASSLDRSNVLTF
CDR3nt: TGTGCCAGCAGTTTAGACAGGAGCAACGTCCTGACTTTC

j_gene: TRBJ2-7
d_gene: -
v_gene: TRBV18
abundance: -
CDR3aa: CASSPPSGGYEQYF
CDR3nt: TGTGCCAGCTCACCACCGTCAGGGGGGTACGAGCAGTACTTC

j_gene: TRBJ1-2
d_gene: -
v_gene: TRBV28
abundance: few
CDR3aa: CASSLSGGYGYTF
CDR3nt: TGTGCCAGCAGTTTAAGTGGGGGGTATGGCTACACCTTC

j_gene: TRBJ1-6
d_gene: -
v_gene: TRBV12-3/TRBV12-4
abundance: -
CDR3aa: CASSSRGYSPLHF
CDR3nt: TGTGCCAGCAGTAGCAGGGGTTATTCACCCCTCCACTTT

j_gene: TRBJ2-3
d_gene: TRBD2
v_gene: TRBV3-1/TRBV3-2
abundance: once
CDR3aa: CASSQSTSGATDTQYF
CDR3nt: TGTGCCAGCAGCCAATCGACTAGCGGGGCCACAGATACGCAGTATTTT

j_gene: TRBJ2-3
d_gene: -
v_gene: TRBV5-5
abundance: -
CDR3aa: CASSLLRQDTDTQYF
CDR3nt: TGTGCCAGCAGCTTGTTGAGACAGGACACAGATACGCAGTATTTT

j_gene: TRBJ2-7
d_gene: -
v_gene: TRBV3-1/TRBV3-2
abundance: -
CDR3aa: CASSQEGGYEQYF
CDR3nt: TGTGCCAGCAGCCAGGAGGGCGGGTACGAGCAGTACTTC

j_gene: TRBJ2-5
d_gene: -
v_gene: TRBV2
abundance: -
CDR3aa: CASKLTRQEETQYF
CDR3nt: TGTGCCAGCAAGTTAACGAGACAGGAAGAGACCCAGTACTTC

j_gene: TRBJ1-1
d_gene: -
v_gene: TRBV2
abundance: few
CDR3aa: CASNRRDTEAFF
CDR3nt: TGTGCCAGCAATCGGAGGGACACTGAAGCTTTCTTT

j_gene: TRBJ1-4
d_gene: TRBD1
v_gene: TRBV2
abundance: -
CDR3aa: CASSPDDDRAEKLFF
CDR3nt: TGTGCCAGCAGTCCAGACGATGACAGGGCTGAAAAACTGTTTTTT

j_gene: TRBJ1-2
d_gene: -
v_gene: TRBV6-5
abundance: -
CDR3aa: CATTRGSDGYTF
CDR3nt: TGTGCCACTACCCGGGGATCGGATGGCTACACCTTC

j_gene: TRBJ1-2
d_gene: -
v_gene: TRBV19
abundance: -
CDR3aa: CASADSEGYGYTF
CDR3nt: TGTGCCAGTGCGGACAGTGAGGGCTATGGCTACACCTTC

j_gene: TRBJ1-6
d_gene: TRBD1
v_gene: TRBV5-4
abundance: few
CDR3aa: CASSLGTGGNSPLHF
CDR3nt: TGTGCCAGCAGCTTGGGGACAGGTGGCAATTCACCCCTCCACTTT

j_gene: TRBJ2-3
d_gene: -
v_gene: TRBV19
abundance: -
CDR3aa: CASRTGPYTDTQYF
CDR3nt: TGTGCCAGTAGAACAGGACCCTACACAGATACGCAGTATTTT

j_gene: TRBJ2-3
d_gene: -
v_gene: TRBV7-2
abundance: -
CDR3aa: CASSLTGVGTDTQYF
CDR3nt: TGTGCCAGCAGCTTGACGGGGGTAGGGACAGATACGCAGTATTTT

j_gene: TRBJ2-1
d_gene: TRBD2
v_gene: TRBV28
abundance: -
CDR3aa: CASSTKESSGGGSYNEQFF
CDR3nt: TGTGCCAGCAGTACTAAAGAGTCTAGCGGGGGGGGATCCTACAATGAGCAGTTCTTC

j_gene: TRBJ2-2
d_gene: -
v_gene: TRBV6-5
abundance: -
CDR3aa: CASSYSSRATGELFF
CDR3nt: TGTGCCAGCAGTTACTCATCGAGGGCCACCGGGGAGCTGTTTTTT

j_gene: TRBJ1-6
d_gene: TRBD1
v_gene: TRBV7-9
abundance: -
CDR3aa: CASSLATGVTPLHF
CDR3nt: TGTGCCAGCAGCTTAGCAACAGGGGTAACACCCCTCCACTTT